The 15 T cell receptor beta chains reported below all come from one sample, sequenced in a study of Ad26.COV2.S vaccination and SARS-CoV-2 variants. Treatment: around 19 received Ad26.COV2.S at low or high dose, single or two shots; several received placebo; per-sample allocation not given. The study sampled participants on day 63 after the first vaccine or placebo injection. Method: immunoSEQ multiplex PCR; TCRdb's copy keeps in-frame clones and lacks some. The sample consists of about 680,000 clones, more than 70% of them appearing once. The sequencing here drew on peripheral blood, taken in a trial of Ad26.COV2.S vaccine versus placebo. The receptors were sampled from a person aged 18 to 59 who received the Ad26.COV2.S COVID-19 vaccine or a placebo.

The V and J genes are TRBV6-1 and TRBJ2-7; TRBD1 is a possible D gene (6 bases). Trimming left V 0 bases short and J 5 bases short, with 11 bases between. In germline, CDR1 is MNHNS, CDR2 SASEGT. The CDR3 spans 14 residues. The CDR3 loop reads CASSEAWAGDEQYF. The CDR3 coding sequence is TGTGCCAGCAGTGAAGCGTGGGCAGGGGACGAGCAGTACTTC.

In the case of this clone: This CDR3 is also generated by other DNA sequences in the sample. This sequence joins TRBV9 and TRBJ2-2; D is unresolved. Germline V CDR1 and CDR2: SGDLS, YYNGEE. V dropped 0 bases and J dropped 2 bases, with 5 bases sitting between them. The CDR3 is 14 residues long. The CDR3 coding sequence is TGTGCCAGCAGCGTAGGCAGAAACACCGGGGAGCTGTTTTTT. Translation gives CASSVGRNTGELFF.

The CDR3 DNA sequence: TGTGCCAGCAGTCAGGACAGGGGGGGAATCTTTGACGAGCAGTACTTC. Protein: CASSQDRGGIFDEQYF. The rearrangement uses TRBV28 and TRBJ2-7, with 10 bases identical to TRBD1. This CDR3 is built from 16 residues. J lost 5 bases, V lost 5 bases, and 12 bases had no gene match. Germline loops: CDR1 MDHEN, CDR2 SYDVKM.

The rearrangement uses TRBV5-1 and TRBJ2-7; TRBD1 matches 7 bases. The ends lost 4 bases at V and 4 bases at J; junction bases unmatched: 8. This CDR3 is built from 14 residues. Germline CDR1 reads SGHRS; CDR2 reads YFSETQ. This CDR3 reads CASSMAGTEYEQYF. CDR3 bases: TGCGCCAGCAGCATGGCCGGGACAGAGTACGAGCAGTACTTC.

V gene TRBV5-1 combines with J gene TRBJ1-2; 12 bases are a match to TRBD1. Losses at the gene ends were 7 bases for V and 4 bases for J; bases not matched to a gene: 5. The CDR3 sequence is 14 residues long. Germline-derived CDR1 and CDR2 are SGHRS and YFSETQ. CDR3 sequence reads: CASRPGQGAYGYTF. The CDR3 nucleotides are TGCGCCAGCCGGCCGGGACAGGGGGCCTATGGCTACACCTTC.

On this clone: Other DNA sequences in the same sample also yield this CDR3. V gene TRBV5-1 combines with J gene TRBJ2-5; 8 nucleotides align to TRBD2. V gave up 0 bases and J gave up 2 bases; unmatched junction bases: 0. The CDR3 is 14 residues long. Per germline, CDR1 SGHRS and CDR2 YFSETQ. In nucleotides, the CDR3 is TGCGCCAGCAGCTTGGGCGGGGGGCAAGAGACCCAGTACTTC. This gives the protein CASSLGGGQETQYF.

The rearrangement joins TRBV5-4 to TRBJ2-1; D remains unclear. V was cut by 0 bases and J by 0 bases, with 7 bases left in between. Germline loops: CDR1 SGHNT, CDR2 YYREEE (reference sequence). The CDR3 runs to 15 residues. The CDR3 DNA sequence: TGTGCCAGCAGCTTGGGGGTTAGCTCCTACAATGAGCAGTTCTTC. Translating gives CASSLGVSSYNEQFF. Complete variable domain (other parts from reference TRBV5-4 and TRBJ2-1): ETGVTQSPTHLIKTRGQQVTLRCSSQSGHNTVSWYQQALGQGPQFIFQYYREEENGRGNFPPRFSGLQFPNYSSELNVNALELDDSALYLCASSLGVSSYNEQFFGPGTRLTVL.

The chain links TRBV6-2 or TRBV6-3 to TRBJ1-1; 8 bases agree with TRBD1. With 1 base clipped from V and 1 base from J, the junction kept 2 bases outside the gene matches. Germline V gives CDR1 MNHEY, CDR2 SVGEGT. The CDR3 covers 15 residues. CDR3 nucleotide sequence: TGTGCCAGCAGTTACTTCGGACAGGGGAACACTGAAGCTTTCTTT. Amino acids: CASSYFGQGNTEAFF.

The chain recombines TRBV7-2 with TRBJ2-2; 7 nucleotides align to TRBD2. V shed 6 bases, J shed 4 bases, and the junction held 11 bases outside the gene matches. This CDR3 comprises 16 residues. Per germline, CDR1 SGHTA and CDR2 FQGNSA. In DNA, the CDR3 is TGTGCCAGCAGTCCTTGGCTAGCGGTGGGCACCGGGGAGCTGTTTTTT. As protein: CASSPWLAVGTGELFF.

The genes are TRBV6-1 and TRBJ2-3, with 8 bases fitting TRBD2. The junction had 11 bases not matched to a gene; V was cut back by 2 bases and J by 4 bases. Germline lookup yields CDR1 MNHNS and CDR2 SASEGT. This CDR3 region has 17 residues. CDR3 sequence (DNA): TGTGCCAGCAGTGAAAGCGGGAGTGGCTTCGGCGCAGATACGCAGTATTTT. Translation gives CASSESGSGFGADTQYF.

The chain uses TRBV7-2 and TRBJ1-5; 8 bases map to TRBD1. The CDR3 is 15 residues long. CDR1 and CDR2 (germline): SGHTA, FQGNSA. J gave up 5 bases and V 0 bases, and 3 bases lay outside the gene matches. The CDR3 spells CASSLAQDRDQPQHF. The CDR3 DNA sequence: TGTGCCAGCAGCTTAGCCCAGGACAGGGATCAGCCCCAGCATTTT.

CDR3 nucleotide sequence: TGTGCCAGCACCGAATGGGTTTCTGGCAATCAGCCCCAGCATTTT. Translation gives CASTEWVSGNQPQHF. J is TRBJ1-5 and V is TRBV2; no reliable D call. This CDR3 is 15 amino acids long. Per germline, CDR1 SNHLY and CDR2 FYNNEI. Trimming shortened V by 7 bases and J by 2 bases, and 15 bases separated the two germline ends.

V usage is TRBV4-1 and J usage is TRBJ2-1, with 9 bases identical to TRBD1. The CDR3 sequence is 17 residues long. Germline values: CDR1 MGHRA, CDR2 YSYEKL. The J segment lost 3 bases and the V segment lost 3 bases, leaving 9 bases of the junction unmatched. CDR3 coding DNA: TGCGCCAGCAGCCAGGTTTCCGGGACAGGGATCTACAATGAGCAGTTCTTC. It specifies CASSQVSGTGIYNEQFF.

This chain joins TRBV5-1 and TRBJ2-7; D is perhaps TRBD2 (5 bases). The CDR3 runs 16 residues. CDR1 and CDR2 from the germline V gene are SGHRS and YFSETQ. V was pared by 4 bases and J by 0 bases, with 17 bases between. The CDR3 sequence is CASSPRANPLSYEQYF. In DNA form, the CDR3 reads TGCGCCAGCAGCCCGCGGGCGAATCCCCTCTCCTACGAGCAGTACTTC.

V usage is TRBV7-2 and J usage is TRBJ2-3; TRBD2 matches at 8 bases. The CDR3 length is 16 residues. Trimming cost V 5 bases and J 1 base; bases outside gene matches: 8. In germline, CDR1 is SGHTA, CDR2 FQGNSA. This CDR3 reads CASSQWAAGGTDTQYF. Here the CDR3 DNA reads TGTGCCAGCAGCCAGTGGGCAGCGGGGGGCACAGATACGCAGTATTTT.